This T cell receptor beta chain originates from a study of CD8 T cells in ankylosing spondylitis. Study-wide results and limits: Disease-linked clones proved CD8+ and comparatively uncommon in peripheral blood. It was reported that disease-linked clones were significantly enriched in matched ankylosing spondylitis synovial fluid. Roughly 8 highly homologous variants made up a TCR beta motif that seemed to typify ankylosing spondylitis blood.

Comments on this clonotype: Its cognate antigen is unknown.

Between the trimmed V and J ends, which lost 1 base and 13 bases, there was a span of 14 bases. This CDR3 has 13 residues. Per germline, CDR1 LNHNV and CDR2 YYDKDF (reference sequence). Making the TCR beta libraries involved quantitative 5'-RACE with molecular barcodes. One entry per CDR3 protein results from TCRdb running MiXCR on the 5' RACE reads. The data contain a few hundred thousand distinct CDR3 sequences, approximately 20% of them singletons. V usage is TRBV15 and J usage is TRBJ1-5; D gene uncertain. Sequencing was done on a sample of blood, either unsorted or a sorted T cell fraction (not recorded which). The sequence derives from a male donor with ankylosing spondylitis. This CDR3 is CATSRGLLSGQHF. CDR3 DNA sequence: TGTGCCACCAGCAGAGGCTTACTATCTGGACAGCATTTT.